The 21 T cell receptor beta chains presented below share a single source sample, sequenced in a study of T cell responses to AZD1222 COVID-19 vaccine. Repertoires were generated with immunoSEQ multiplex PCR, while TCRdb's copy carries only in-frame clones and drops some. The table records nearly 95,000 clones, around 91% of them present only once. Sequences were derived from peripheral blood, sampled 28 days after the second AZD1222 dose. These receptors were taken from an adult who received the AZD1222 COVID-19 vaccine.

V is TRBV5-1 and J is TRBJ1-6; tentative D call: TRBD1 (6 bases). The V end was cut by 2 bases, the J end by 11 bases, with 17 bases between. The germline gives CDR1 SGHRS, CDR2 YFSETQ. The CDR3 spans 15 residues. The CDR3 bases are TGCGCCAGCAGCTTTGACCAGGGGTCGTCCGCACCCCTCCACTTT. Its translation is CASSFDQGSSAPLHF.

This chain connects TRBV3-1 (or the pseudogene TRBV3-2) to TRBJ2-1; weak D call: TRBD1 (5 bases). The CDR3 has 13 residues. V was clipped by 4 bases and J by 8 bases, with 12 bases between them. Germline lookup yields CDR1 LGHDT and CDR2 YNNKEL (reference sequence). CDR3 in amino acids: CASSRQGSHEQFF. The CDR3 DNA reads TGTGCCAGCAGCCGCCAGGGTAGCCATGAGCAGTTCTTC.

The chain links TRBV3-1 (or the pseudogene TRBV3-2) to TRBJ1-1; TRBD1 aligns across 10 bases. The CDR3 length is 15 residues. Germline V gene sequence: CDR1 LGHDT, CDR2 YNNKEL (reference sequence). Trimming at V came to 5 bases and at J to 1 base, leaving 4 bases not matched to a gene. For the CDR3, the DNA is TGTGCCAGCAGCAAATGGACAGGGGGGAACACTGAAGCTTTCTTT. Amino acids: CASSKWTGGNTEAFF.

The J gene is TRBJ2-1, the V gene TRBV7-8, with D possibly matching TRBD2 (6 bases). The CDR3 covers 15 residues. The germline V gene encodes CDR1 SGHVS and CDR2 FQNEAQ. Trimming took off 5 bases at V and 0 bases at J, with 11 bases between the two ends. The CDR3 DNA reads TGTGCCAGCAGCCTAGGGACTCCCTCCTACAATGAGCAGTTCTTC. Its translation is CASSLGTPSYNEQFF.

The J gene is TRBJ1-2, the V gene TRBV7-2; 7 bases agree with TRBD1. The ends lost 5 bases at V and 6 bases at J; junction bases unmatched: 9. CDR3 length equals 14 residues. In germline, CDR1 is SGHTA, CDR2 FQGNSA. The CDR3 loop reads CASSQSQGTDGYTF. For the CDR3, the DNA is TGTGCCAGCAGCCAGTCTCAAGGGACAGATGGCTACACCTTC.

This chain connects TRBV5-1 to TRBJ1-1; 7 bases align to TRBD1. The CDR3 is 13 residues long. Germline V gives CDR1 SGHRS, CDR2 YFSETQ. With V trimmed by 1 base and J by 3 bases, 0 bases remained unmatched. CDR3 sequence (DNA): TGCGCCAGCAGCTTGACAGGGGACACTGAAGCTTTCTTT. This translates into CASSLTGDTEAFF.

The CDR3 bases are TGTGCCAGCAGTTCCTTGGGGCAGGGAGGAGGAGGCTACACCTTC. Protein product: CASSSLGQGGGGYTF. The V and J genes are TRBV28 and TRBJ1-2, with D perhaps matching TRBD1 (5 bases). V lost 4 bases to trimming and J lost 8 bases, with 20 bases between them. Germline CDR1 reads MDHEN; CDR2 reads SYDVKM. The CDR3 extends over 15 amino acids.

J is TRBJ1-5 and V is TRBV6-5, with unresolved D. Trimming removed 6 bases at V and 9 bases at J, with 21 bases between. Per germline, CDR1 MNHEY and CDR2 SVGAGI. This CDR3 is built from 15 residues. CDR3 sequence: CASRRVFGLEGPQHF. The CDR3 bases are TGTGCCAGCAGGCGGGTATTCGGCCTCGAGGGGCCCCAGCATTTT.

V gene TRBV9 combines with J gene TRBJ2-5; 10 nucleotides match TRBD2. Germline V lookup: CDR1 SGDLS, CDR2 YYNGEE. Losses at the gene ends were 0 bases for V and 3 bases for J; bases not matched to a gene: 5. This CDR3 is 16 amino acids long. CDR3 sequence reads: CASSVGGTSAKETQYF. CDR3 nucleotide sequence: TGTGCCAGCAGCGTAGGGGGGACTAGCGCTAAAGAGACCCAGTACTTC.

CDR3 loop: CASSGTGGVQLGYTF. The CDR3 nucleotides read TGTGCCAGCAGTGGGACAGGGGGCGTACAGCTTGGCTACACCTTC. The chain links TRBV2 to TRBJ1-2; 11 bases align to TRBD1. This CDR3 region has 15 residues. Germline V gene sequence: CDR1 SNHLY, CDR2 FYNNEI. Trimming removed 4 bases from V and 7 bases from J; junction bases left unmatched: 8.

In DNA form, the CDR3 reads TGTGCCAGCAGTCCCGGACGGACGGTGGCCTACGAGCAGTACTTC. Translating gives CASSPGRTVAYEQYF. The chain is built from TRBV27 and TRBJ2-7; no firm D call. Germline CDR1 and CDR2: MNHEY and SMNVEV (reference sequence). The CDR3 totals 15 residues. V lost 5 bases, J lost 2 bases, and 16 bases lay in between.

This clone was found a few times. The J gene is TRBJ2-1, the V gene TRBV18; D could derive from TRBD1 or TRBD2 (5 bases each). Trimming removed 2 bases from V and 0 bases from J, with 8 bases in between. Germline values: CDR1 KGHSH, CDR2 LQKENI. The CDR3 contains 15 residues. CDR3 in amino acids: CASSPRDLSYNEQFF. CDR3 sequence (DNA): TGTGCCAGCTCACCAAGGGACCTCTCCTACAATGAGCAGTTCTTC.

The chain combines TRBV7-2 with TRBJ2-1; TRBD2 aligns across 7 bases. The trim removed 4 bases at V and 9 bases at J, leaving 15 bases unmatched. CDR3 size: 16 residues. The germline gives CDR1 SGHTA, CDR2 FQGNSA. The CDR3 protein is CASSSLRREGSGEQFF. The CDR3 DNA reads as TGTGCCAGCAGCTCCCTCCGGAGGGAGGGTTCTGGTGAGCAGTTCTTC.

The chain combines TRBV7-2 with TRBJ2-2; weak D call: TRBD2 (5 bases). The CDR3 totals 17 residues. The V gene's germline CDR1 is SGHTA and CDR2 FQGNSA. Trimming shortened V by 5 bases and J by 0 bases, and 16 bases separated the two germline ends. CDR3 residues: CASSPQGGQTNTGELFF. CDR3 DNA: TGTGCCAGCAGCCCACAAGGAGGTCAAACGAACACCGGGGAGCTGTTTTTT.

This chain's CDR3 is CASSLVRYLDPMNTEAFF. The DNA of the CDR3 is TGTGCCAGCAGCTTAGTTCGGTACCTAGACCCGATGAACACTGAAGCTTTCTTT. The chain links TRBV13 to TRBJ1-1; D gene unclear. This CDR3 is 18 amino acids long. The V gene lost 1 base and the J gene lost 0 bases, with 18 bases spanning the gap. Germline V gene data show CDR1 as PRHDT and CDR2 as FYEKMQ (reference sequence).

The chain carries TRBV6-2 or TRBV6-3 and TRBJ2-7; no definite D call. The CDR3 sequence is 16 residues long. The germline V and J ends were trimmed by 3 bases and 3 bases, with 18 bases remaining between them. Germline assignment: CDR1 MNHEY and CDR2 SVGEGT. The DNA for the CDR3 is TGTGCCAGCAGTTATGCGGCCATAAAAGGTCGCTACGAGCAGTACTTC. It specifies CASSYAAIKGRYEQYF.

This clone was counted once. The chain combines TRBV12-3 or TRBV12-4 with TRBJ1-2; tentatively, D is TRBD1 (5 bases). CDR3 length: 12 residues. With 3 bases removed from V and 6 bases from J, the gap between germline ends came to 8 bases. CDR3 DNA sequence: TGTGCCAGCAGTTTCCGGGGCCATGGCTACACCTTC. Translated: CASSFRGHGYTF.

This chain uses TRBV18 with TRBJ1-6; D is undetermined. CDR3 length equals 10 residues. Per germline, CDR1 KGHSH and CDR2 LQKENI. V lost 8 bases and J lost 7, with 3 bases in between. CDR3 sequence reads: CASTNSPLHF. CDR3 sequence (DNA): TGTGCCAGCACCAATTCACCCCTCCACTTT.

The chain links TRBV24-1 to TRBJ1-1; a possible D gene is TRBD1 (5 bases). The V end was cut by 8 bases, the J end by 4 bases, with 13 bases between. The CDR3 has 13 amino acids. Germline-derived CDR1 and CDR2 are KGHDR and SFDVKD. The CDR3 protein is CATIAGSRTEAFF. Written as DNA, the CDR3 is TGTGCCACCATTGCAGGGTCCCGCACTGAAGCTTTCTTT.

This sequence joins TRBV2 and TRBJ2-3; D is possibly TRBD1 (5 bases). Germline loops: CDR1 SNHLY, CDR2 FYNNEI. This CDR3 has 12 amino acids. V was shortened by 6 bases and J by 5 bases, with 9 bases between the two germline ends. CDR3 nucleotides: TGTGCCAGCAGAGAGCAGGGAGATACGCAGTATTTT. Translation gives CASREQGDTQYF.

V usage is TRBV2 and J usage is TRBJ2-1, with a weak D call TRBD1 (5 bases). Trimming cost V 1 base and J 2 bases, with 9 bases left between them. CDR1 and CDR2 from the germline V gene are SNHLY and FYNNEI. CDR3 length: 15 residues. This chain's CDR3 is CASSEGLGAYNEQFF. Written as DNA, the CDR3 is TGTGCCAGCAGTGAAGGGCTAGGGGCCTACAATGAGCAGTTCTTC. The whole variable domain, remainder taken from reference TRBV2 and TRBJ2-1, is EPEVTQTPSHQVTQMGQEVILRCVPISNHLYFYWYRQILGQKVEFLVSFYNNEISEKSEIFDDQFSVERPDGSNFTLKIRSTKLEDSAMYFCASSEGLGAYNEQFFGPGTRLTVL.